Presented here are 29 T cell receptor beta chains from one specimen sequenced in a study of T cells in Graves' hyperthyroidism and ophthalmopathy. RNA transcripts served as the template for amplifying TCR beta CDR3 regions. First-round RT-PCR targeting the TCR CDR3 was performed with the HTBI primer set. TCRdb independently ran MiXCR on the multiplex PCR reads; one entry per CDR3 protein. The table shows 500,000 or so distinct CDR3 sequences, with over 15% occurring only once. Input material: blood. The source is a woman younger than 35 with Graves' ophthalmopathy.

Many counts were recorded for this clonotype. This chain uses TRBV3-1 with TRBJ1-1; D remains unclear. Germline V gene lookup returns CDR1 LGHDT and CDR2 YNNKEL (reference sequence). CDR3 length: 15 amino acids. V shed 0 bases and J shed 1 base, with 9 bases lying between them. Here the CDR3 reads CASSQDFGENTEAFF. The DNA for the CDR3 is TGTGCCAGCAGCCAAGATTTCGGAGAGAACACTGAAGCTTTCTTT.

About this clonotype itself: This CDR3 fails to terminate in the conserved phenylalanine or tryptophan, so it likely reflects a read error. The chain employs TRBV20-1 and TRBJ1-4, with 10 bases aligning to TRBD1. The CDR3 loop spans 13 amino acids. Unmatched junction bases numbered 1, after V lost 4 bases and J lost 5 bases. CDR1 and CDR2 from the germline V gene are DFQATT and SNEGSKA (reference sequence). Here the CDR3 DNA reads TGCAGTGCTACGGGACAGGGGAATGAAAAACTGTTTCTT. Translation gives CSATGQGNEKLFL.

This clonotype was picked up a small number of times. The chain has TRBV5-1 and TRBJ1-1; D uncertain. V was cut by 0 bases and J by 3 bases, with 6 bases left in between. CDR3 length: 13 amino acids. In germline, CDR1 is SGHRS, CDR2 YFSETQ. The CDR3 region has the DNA TGCGCCAGCAGCTTGGCCAAGGACACTGAAGCTTTCTTT. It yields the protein CASSLAKDTEAFF.

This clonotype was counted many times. CDR3 DNA: TGTGCCATCACCCAGGGACAGGGTAATTCACCCCTCCACTTT. It translates to CAITQGQGNSPLHF. The V call is TRBV10-3, the J call TRBJ1-6, with TRBD1 identical over 9 bases. The CDR3 loop spans 14 amino acids. V trimming: 7 bases; J trimming: 6 bases; junction bases outside the gene matches: 4. CDR1 and CDR2 (germline): ENHRY, SYGVKD.

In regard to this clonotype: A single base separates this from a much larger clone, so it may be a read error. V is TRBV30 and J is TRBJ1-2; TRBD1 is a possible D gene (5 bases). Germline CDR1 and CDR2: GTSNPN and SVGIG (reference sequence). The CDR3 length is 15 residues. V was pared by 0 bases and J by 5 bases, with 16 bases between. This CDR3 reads CAWSVAPGALYGYTF. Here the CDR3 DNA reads TGTGCCTGGAGTGTAGCCCCCGGGGCGTTATATGGCTACACCTTC.

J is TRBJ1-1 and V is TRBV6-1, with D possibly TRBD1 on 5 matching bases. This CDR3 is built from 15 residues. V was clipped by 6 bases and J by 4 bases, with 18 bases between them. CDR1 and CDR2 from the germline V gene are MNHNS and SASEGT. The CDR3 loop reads CASSRRTGLGTEAFF. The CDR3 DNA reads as TGTGCCAGCAGCCGGAGAACAGGTTTGGGCACTGAAGCTTTCTTT.

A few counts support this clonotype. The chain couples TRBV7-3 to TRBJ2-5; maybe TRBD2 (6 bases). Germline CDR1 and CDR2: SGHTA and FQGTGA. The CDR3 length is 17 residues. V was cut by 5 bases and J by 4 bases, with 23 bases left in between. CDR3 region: CASSRSPGLRQGETQYF. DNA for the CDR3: TGTGCCAGCAGCCGTAGCCCGGGACTTAGGCAAGGAGAGACCCAGTACTTC.

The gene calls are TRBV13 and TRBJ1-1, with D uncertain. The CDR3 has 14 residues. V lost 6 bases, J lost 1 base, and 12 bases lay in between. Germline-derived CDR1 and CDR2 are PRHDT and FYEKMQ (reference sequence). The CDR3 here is CASSLFSENTEAFF. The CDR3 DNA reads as TGTGCCAGCAGTCTCTTCTCGGAGAACACTGAAGCTTTCTTT.

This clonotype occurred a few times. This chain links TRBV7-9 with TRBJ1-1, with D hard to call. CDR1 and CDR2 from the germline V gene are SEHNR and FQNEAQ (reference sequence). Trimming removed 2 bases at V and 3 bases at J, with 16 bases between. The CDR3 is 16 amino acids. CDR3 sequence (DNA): TGTGCCAGCAGCTTACCGGGCAGCCCATCGGACACTGAAGCTTTCTTT. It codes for CASSLPGSPSDTEAFF.

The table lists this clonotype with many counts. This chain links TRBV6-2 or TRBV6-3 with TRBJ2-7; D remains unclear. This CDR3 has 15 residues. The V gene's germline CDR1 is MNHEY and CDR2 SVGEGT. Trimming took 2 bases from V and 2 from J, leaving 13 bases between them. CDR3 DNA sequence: TGTGCCAGCAGTTACGTGGAAACACGGACCTACGAGCAGTACTTC. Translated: CASSYVETRTYEQYF.

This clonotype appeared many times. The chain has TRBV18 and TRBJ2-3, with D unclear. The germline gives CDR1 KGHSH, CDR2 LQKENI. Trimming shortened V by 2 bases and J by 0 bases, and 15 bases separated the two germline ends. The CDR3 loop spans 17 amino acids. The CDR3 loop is CASSPVTATSSTDTQYF. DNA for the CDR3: TGTGCCAGCTCACCAGTAACAGCGACGTCTAGCACAGATACGCAGTATTTT.

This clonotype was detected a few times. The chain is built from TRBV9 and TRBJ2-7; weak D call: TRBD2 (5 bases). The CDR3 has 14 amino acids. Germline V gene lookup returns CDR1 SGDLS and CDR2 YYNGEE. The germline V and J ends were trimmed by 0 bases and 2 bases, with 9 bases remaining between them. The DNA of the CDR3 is TGTGCCAGCAGCGTAGGTAGCGATACCTACGAGCAGTACTTC. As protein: CASSVGSDTYEQYF.

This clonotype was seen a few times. The CDR3 DNA is TGTGCCAGCACCCTAGGGGGACAAATTGAAGCTTTCTTT. Protein product: CASTLGGQIEAFF. The V call is TRBV6-1, the J call TRBJ1-1, with D maybe TRBD1 (6 bases). Trimming cost V 7 bases and J 7 bases, with 16 bases left between them. The CDR3 is 13 residues long. Germline V lookup: CDR1 MNHNS, CDR2 SASEGT.

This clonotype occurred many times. In DNA, the CDR3 is TGTGCCAGCGCCCGATGGGATCCGGAGCAGTACTTC. Translating it yields CASARWDPEQYF. The rearrangement uses TRBV9 and TRBJ2-7; D not certain. CDR1 and CDR2 from the germline V gene are SGDLS and YYNGEE. The CDR3 runs 12 residues. The germline V and J ends were trimmed by 7 bases and 7 bases, with 15 bases remaining between them. The complete variable domain, with remaining parts taken from reference TRBV9 and TRBJ2-7, reads DSGVTQTPKHLITATGQRVTLRCSPRSGDLSVYWYQQSLDQGLQFLIQYYNGEERAKGNILERFSAQQFPDLHSELNLSSLELGDSALYFCASARWDPEQYFGPGTRLTVT.

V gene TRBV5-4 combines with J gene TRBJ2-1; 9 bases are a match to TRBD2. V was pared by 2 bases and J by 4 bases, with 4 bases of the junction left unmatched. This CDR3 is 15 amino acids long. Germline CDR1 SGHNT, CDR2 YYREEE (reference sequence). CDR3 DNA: TGTGCCAGCAGCTTCTTAGCGGGGGATTACAATGAGCAGTTCTTC. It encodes CASSFLAGDYNEQFF.

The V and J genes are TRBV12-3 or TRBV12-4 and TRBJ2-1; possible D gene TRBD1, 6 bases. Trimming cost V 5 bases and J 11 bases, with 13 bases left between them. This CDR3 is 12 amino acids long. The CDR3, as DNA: TGTGCCAGCAGTCGACAGGTCCAGAAGCAGTTCTTC. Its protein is CASSRQVQKQFF.

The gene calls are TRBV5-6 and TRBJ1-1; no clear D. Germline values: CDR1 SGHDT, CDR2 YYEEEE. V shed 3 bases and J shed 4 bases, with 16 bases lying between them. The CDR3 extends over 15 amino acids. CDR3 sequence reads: CASSYFEGRTTEAFF. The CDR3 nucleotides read TGTGCCAGCAGCTATTTCGAAGGACGGACCACTGAAGCTTTCTTT.

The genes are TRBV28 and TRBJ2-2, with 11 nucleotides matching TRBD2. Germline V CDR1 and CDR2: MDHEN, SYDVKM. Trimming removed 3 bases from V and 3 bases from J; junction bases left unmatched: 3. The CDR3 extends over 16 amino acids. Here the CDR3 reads CASSFSSGGYTGELFF. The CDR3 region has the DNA TGTGCCAGCAGTTTTTCTAGCGGGGGGTACACCGGGGAGCTGTTTTTT.

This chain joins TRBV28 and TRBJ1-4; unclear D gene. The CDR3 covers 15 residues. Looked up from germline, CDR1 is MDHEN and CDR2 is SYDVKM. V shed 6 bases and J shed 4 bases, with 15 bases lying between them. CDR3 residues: CASRFQTRSNEKLFF. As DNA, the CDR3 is TGTGCCAGCAGATTTCAGACGAGGAGTAATGAAAAACTGTTTTTT.

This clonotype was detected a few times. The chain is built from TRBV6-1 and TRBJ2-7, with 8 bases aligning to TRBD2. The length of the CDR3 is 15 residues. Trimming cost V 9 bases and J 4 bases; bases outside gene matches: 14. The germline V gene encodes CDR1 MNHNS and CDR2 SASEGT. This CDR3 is CASKTGAGESYEQYF. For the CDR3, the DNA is TGTGCCAGTAAGACCGGAGCGGGAGAGTCATACGAGCAGTACTTC.

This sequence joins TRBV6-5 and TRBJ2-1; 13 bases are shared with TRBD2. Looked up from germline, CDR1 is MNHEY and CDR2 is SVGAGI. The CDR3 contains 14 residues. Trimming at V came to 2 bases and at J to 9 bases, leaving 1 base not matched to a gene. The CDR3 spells CASSYTSGRGEQFF. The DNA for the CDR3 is TGTGCCAGCAGTTACACTAGCGGGAGGGGTGAGCAGTTCTTC.

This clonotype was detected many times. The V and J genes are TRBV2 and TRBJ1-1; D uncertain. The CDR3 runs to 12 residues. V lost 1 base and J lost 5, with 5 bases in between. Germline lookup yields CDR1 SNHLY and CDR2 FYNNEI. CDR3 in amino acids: CASSEEKTEAFF. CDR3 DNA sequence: TGTGCCAGCAGTGAAGAAAAAACTGAAGCTTTCTTT. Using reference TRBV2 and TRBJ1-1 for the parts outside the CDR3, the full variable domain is EPEVTQTPSHQVTQMGQEVILRCVPISNHLYFYWYRQILGQKVEFLVSFYNNEISEKSEIFDDQFSVERPDGSNFTLKIRSTKLEDSAMYFCASSEEKTEAFFGQGTRLTVV.

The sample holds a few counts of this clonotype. The CDR3 nucleotides are TGTGCCAGCTCACCACGACAGGGGGGGGACACTGAAGCTTTCTTT. Encoded protein: CASSPRQGGDTEAFF. The rearrangement joins TRBV18 to TRBJ1-1; the match to TRBD1 covers 9 bases. Unmatched junction bases numbered 3, after V lost 1 base and J lost 3 bases. CDR3 length equals 15 residues. Germline CDR1 is KGHSH and CDR2 is LQKENI.

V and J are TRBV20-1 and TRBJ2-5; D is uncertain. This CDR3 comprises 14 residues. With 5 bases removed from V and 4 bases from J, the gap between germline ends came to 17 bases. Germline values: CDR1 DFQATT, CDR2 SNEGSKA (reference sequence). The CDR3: CSASMTLPGETQYF. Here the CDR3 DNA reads TGCAGTGCTTCCATGACACTCCCCGGAGAGACCCAGTACTTC.

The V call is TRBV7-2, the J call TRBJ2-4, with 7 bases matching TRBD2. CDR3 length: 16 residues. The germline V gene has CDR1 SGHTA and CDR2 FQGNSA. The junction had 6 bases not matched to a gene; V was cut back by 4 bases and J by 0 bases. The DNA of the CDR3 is TGTGCCAGCAGCTCGGGACTAACGTTAGCCAAAAACATTCAGTACTTC. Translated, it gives CASSSGLTLAKNIQYF.

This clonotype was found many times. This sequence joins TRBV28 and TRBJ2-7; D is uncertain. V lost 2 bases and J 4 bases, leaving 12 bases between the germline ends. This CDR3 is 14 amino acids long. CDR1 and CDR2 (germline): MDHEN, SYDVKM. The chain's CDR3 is CASSLPTLPYEQYF. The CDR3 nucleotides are TGTGCCAGCAGTTTACCCACCCTCCCTTACGAGCAGTACTTC. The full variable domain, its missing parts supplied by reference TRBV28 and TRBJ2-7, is DVKVTQSSRYLVKRTGEKVFLECVQDMDHENMFWYRQDPGLGLRLIYFSYDVKMKEKGDIPEGYSVSREKKERFSLILESASTNQTSMYLCASSLPTLPYEQYFGPGTRLTVT.

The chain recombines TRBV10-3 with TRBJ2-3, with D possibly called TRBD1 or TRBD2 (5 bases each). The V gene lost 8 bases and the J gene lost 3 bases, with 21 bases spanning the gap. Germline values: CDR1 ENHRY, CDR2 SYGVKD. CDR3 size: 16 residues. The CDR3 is CAIYEGRGVGTDTQYF. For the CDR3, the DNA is TGTGCCATCTACGAAGGACGAGGGGTAGGAACAGATACGCAGTATTTT.

The CDR3, as DNA: TGTGCCAGCAGTTTATCGCCGGGGTCGGGTAATTCACCCCTCCACTTT. Translation: CASSLSPGSGNSPLHF. The chain uses TRBV28 and TRBJ1-6; D gene ambiguous. CDR3 length: 16 residues. The V gene's germline CDR1 is MDHEN and CDR2 SYDVKM. Trimming stripped 1 base from V and 6 bases from J, with 13 bases between.

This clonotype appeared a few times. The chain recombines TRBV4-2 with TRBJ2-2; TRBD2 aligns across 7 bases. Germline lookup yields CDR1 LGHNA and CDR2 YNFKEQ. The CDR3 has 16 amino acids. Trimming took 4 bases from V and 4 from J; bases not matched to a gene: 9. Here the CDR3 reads CASSPEVREITGELFF. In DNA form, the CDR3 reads TGTGCCAGCAGCCCAGAGGTGCGGGAGATCACCGGGGAGCTGTTTTTT.